This TCR beta chain was found in a study of blood T cell repertoires in COVID-19. Overall study: Samples of COVID-19 (acute and convalescent) were obtained from the United States, Italy and Spain.

Germline V CDR1 and CDR2: SEHNR, FQNEAQ (reference sequence). V trimming: 1 base; J trimming: 6 bases; junction bases outside the gene matches: 5. This CDR3 comprises 15 residues. Original handling: Estimated nucleated cell counts came from reference gene primer amplification. Produced via immunoSEQ multiplex PCR; TCRdb's table is partial and in-frame only. D and trimming were read from the DNA, whereas the V and J calls and clone size are those reported in that table. The table records fewer than 250,000 clones, about nine tenths of them present only once. This clone is a singleton in its sample. The rearrangement uses TRBV7-9 and TRBJ1-4; 7 bases are a match to TRBD1. The receptor comes from a woman in her sixties with acute or convalescent COVID-19. The sample taken for sequencing was peripheral blood. The DNA of the CDR3 is TGTGCCAGCAGCTTAGGGGGACAGTTTCATGAAAAACTGTTTTTT. It is translated as CASSLGGQFHEKLFF.